What follows are 6 T cell receptor beta chains derived from one specimen sequenced in a study of molecular identifiers for immune sequencing clone quantification. TCRdb ran MiXCR on the PCR reads and lists one entry per CDR3 protein. Of under 100,000 distinct CDR3 sequences listed, about 23% are singletons. The sequencing sample was made of naive CD8+ T cells from blood, with Jurkat cell RNA spiked in. The sample's subset: FACS-sorted CD8+CD4-CCR7+CD45RA+ naive T cells. These receptors were collected from a human donor in good health. Some libraries in this study had Jurkat cell RNA spiked in.

There are many counts of this clonotype. This chain joins TRBV9 and TRBJ2-7, with a tentative D call TRBD2 (6 bases). The V end lost 7 bases, the J end lost 2 bases, and 10 bases lay between the germline ends. The germline V gene has CDR1 SGDLS and CDR2 YYNGEE. CDR3 length: 12 amino acids. CDR3 nucleotides: TGTGCCAGCTCCCGGGGGACCTACGAGCAGTACTTC. It yields the protein CASSRGTYEQYF.

This clonotype was recorded a few times. The V gene is TRBV27, the J gene TRBJ2-2; 13 nucleotides line up with TRBD2. The CDR3 sequence is 15 residues long. The junction had 6 bases not matched to a gene; V was cut back by 10 bases and J by 4 bases. The germline V gene encodes CDR1 MNHEY and CDR2 SMNVEV (reference sequence). The CDR3 DNA reads as TGTGCCACCAAACTAGCGGGGGGGCCCACCGGGGAGCTGTTTTTT. Residues: CATKLAGGPTGELFF.

V gene TRBV7-2 combines with J gene TRBJ2-2, with a weak D call TRBD1 (6 bases). The CDR3 totals 15 residues. Germline V gene sequence: CDR1 SGHTA, CDR2 FQGNSA. With 3 bases removed from V and 4 bases from J, the gap between germline ends came to 12 bases. CDR3 nucleotides: TGTGCCAGCAGCTTTTTCCAGGGGACCACCGGGGAGCTGTTTTTT. Translating it yields CASSFFQGTTGELFF.

Details on this clonotype: A much larger clone differs by one base, so this may be a read error. This chain connects TRBV21-1 to TRBJ2-4. TRBV21-1 counts as a pseudogene. The CDR3 totals 15 residues. CDR3 sequence (DNA): TGTGCCAGCAGCAAAGGAGCATACGACAAAAACATTCAGTACTTC. Translated, it gives CASSKGAYDKNIQYF.

This rearrangement joins TRBV2 to TRBJ2-5; TRBD1 aligns across 7 bases. Unmatched junction bases numbered 13, after V lost 6 bases and J lost 6 bases. CDR1 is SNHLY and CDR2 is FYNNEI in the germline V gene. The CDR3 has 15 amino acids. The DNA for the CDR3 is TGTGCCAGCAGCGAGGGACAGTGGGCAGCTAAGACCCAGTACTTC. This codes for CASSEGQWAAKTQYF.

This clonotype was recorded a few times. The genes are TRBV12-3 or TRBV12-4 and TRBJ2-1, with a possible D match to TRBD2 (6 bases). This CDR3 has 16 residues. Between the trimmed V and J ends, which lost 6 bases and 4 bases, there was a span of 19 bases. The CDR3 reads CASSPLLGGGYNEQFF. DNA of the CDR3: TGTGCCAGCAGCCCTCTTTTGGGGGGAGGTTACAATGAGCAGTTCTTC.